Below, 21 T cell receptor beta chains from the same sample are listed, as sequenced in a study of CD8 T cells in Susac syndrome. Reverse transcription of about 0.5 to 1 ug RNA was carried out with random hexamers. TCRdb re-analysed the immunoSEQ multiplex PCR reads in MiXCR, keeping a single row per CDR3 protein. The sample contains more than 100,000 distinct CDR3 sequences, 96% of which appear only once. Sequencing was performed on CD4+ T cells from PBMCs. These receptors were obtained from a human donor with Susac syndrome.

The chain joins TRBV29-1 to TRBJ2-3; tentative D call: TRBD2 (6 bases). Trimming cost V 4 bases and J 0 bases, with 17 bases left between them. Germline CDR1 reads SQVTM; CDR2 reads ANQGSEA. The length of the CDR3 is 16 residues. Here the CDR3 DNA reads TGCAGCGTTGGTCAGGGACTGACAGCTAGCACAGATACGCAGTATTTT. Translating it yields CSVGQGLTASTDTQYF.

This clonotype was observed a single time. The chain is built from TRBV5-1 and TRBJ1-4; D remains unclear. V was shortened by 0 bases and J by 2 bases, with 8 bases between the two germline ends. CDR3 length: 15 residues. Germline V gives CDR1 SGHRS, CDR2 YFSETQ. CDR3 nucleotide sequence: TGCGCCAGCAGCTTGGATGTCTGGACTAATGAAAAACTGTTTTTT. This sequence encodes CASSLDVWTNEKLFF.

This clonotype has only a few counts. The chain carries TRBV18 and TRBJ2-5; a weak D match, TRBD1 (5 bases). Germline V gene lookup returns CDR1 KGHSH and CDR2 LQKENI. Trimming shortened V by 3 bases and J by 2 bases, and 7 bases separated the two germline ends. The CDR3 sequence is 13 residues long. The CDR3: CASSPRQQETQYF. The CDR3, as DNA: TGTGCCAGCTCACCTCGACAGCAAGAGACCCAGTACTTC.

The sample holds one count of this clonotype. This rearrangement joins TRBV30 to TRBJ2-2; no firm D call. Looked up from germline, CDR1 is GTSNPN and CDR2 is SVGIG (reference sequence). The CDR3 runs 15 residues. Trimming removed 2 bases at V and 1 base at J, with 11 bases between. CDR3 nucleotides: TGTGCCTGGAGTCCGGGCAACTTGAACACCGGGGAGCTGTTTTTT. Translating it yields CAWSPGNLNTGELFF.

This chain joins TRBV25-1 and TRBJ1-2; D remains ambiguous. This CDR3 is 12 amino acids long. CDR1 and CDR2 (germline): MGHDK, SYGVNS. The V end lost 7 bases, the J end lost 2 bases, and 8 bases lay between the germline ends. This CDR3 reads CASMAGNYGYTF. Written as DNA, the CDR3 is TGTGCCAGCATGGCGGGGAACTATGGCTACACCTTC.

The chain carries TRBV3-1 and TRBJ2-1; 8 bases agree with TRBD2. J was trimmed by 3 bases and V by 4 bases; bases with no gene match: 5. Germline values: CDR1 LGHDT, CDR2 YNNKEL (reference sequence). This CDR3 comprises 15 residues. The CDR3 DNA is TGTGCCAGCAGCCGGCGGGGGGCCGACTACAATGAGCAGTTCTTC. Its protein is CASSRRGADYNEQFF.

This chain uses TRBV12-3 or TRBV12-4 with TRBJ2-7; no clear D. The V end lost 5 bases, the J end lost 4 bases, and 9 bases lay between the germline ends. The CDR3 sequence is 12 residues long. The CDR3 nucleotides are TGTGCCAGCAGTCGGGTGAGGTACGAGCAGTACTTC. Protein product: CASSRVRYEQYF.

V usage is TRBV27 and J usage is TRBJ1-1; TRBD1 matches 10 bases. J was trimmed by 1 base and V by 5 bases; bases with no gene match: 4. This CDR3 is built from 15 residues. Germline V lookup: CDR1 MNHEY, CDR2 SMNVEV (reference sequence). The CDR3 region has the DNA TGTGCCAGCAGTCCGGGACAGGGGAGGAACACTGAAGCTTTCTTT. Translating gives CASSPGQGRNTEAFF.

This clonotype was counted once. The rearrangement links TRBV4-1 to TRBJ2-1; 8 positions agree with TRBD2. The V segment lost 1 base and the J segment 3 bases; nucleotides outside the gene matches: 8. CDR1 and CDR2 from the germline V gene are MGHRA and YSYEKL. This CDR3 spans 17 amino acids. DNA of the CDR3: TGCGCCAGCAGCCAAGGTCTTAGCGGGGCCATCTACAATGAGCAGTTCTTC. It specifies CASSQGLSGAIYNEQFF.

CDR3 region: CASSYTGQGAYWAFF. The CDR3 DNA reads TGTGCCAGCAGTTACACGGGACAGGGGGCGTACTGGGCTTTCTTT. The chain couples TRBV6-6 to TRBJ1-1, with 12 positions matching TRBD1. V lost 2 bases and J lost 11; bases outside the gene matches: 9. Germline V lookup: CDR1 MNHNY, CDR2 SVGAGI (reference sequence). The CDR3 sequence is 15 residues long.

The rearrangement uses TRBV2 and TRBJ2-3; D may be TRBD1 (6 bases). The CDR3 covers 15 residues. Germline V gene data show CDR1 as SNHLY and CDR2 as FYNNEI. Trimming removed 4 bases from V and 1 base from J, with 12 bases in between. The CDR3 DNA reads TGTGCCAGCAGTGGCCTCAGGGGAGGCACAGATACGCAGTATTTT. This encodes CASSGLRGGTDTQYF.

The V gene is TRBV20-1, the J gene TRBJ2-5, with TRBD1 matching 10 bases. V lost 3 bases to trimming and J lost 5 bases; unmatched junction nucleotides: 3. This CDR3 contains 13 residues. The germline V gene has CDR1 DFQATT and CDR2 SNEGSKA (reference sequence). The CDR3 reads CSARDRGTETQYF. The CDR3 DNA reads as TGCAGTGCTAGGGACAGGGGGACGGAGACCCAGTACTTC.

V gene TRBV6-9 combines with J gene TRBJ2-1; 8 nucleotides align to TRBD2. J was trimmed by 4 bases and V by 3 bases; bases with no gene match: 20. CDR1 and CDR2 from the germline V gene are MNHGY and SVAAGI. The CDR3 has 20 residues. The CDR3 DNA reads TGTGCCAGCAGTTACAAGGGCGAAGAGCGGGAGTGCCCTATTTACAATGAGCAGTTCTTC. Residues: CASSYKGEERECPIYNEQFF.

This clonotype has only a few counts. J is TRBJ1-1 and V is TRBV7-9; TRBD1 might be the D (6 bases). Germline V lookup: CDR1 SEHNR, CDR2 FQNEAQ (reference sequence). This CDR3 spans 14 amino acids. V lost 6 bases, J lost 0 bases, and 11 bases lay in between. CDR3 protein: CASSPRGMNTEAFF. CDR3 DNA sequence: TGTGCCAGCAGTCCGAGGGGGATGAACACTGAAGCTTTCTTT.

The J gene is TRBJ1-2, the V gene TRBV11-1; 7 bases are shared with TRBD1. Trimming took 5 bases from V and 3 from J; bases not matched to a gene: 15. The germline CDR1 and CDR2 sequences are SGHAT and FQDESV (reference sequence). The CDR3 has 17 residues. The DNA for the CDR3 is TGTGCCAGCAGCCCACGGACAGGATTTTCGCTGCACTATGGCTACACCTTC. Its protein is CASSPRTGFSLHYGYTF.

This clonotype was observed a single time. CDR3 coding DNA: TGTGCCAGCACCCAGGGGACAGTTCTAGCCAAAAACATTCAGTACTTC. Encoded protein: CASTQGTVLAKNIQYF. This chain connects TRBV28 to TRBJ2-4, with 7 bases matching TRBD1. Germline CDR1 reads MDHEN; CDR2 reads SYDVKM. V trimming: 7 bases; J trimming: 0 bases; junction bases outside the gene matches: 9. The CDR3 loop spans 16 amino acids.

In its sample, this clonotype was seen once. V and J are TRBV27 and TRBJ2-3, with 7 bases fitting TRBD1. CDR1 is MNHEY, CDR2 SMNVEV, per germline (reference sequence). V was clipped by 4 bases and J by 0 bases; unmatched bases: 19. The CDR3 sequence is 20 residues long. The CDR3 sequence: CASSSATWDSTKTSTDTQYF. CDR3 coding DNA: TGTGCCAGCAGTTCCGCTACGTGGGACAGTACCAAAACTAGCACAGATACGCAGTATTTT.

This sequence joins TRBV3-1 and TRBJ2-7, with 13 bases fitting TRBD2. Germline CDR1 and CDR2: LGHDT and YNNKEL (reference sequence). V lost 5 bases to trimming and J lost 7 bases; unmatched junction nucleotides: 5. The CDR3 is 14 residues long. CDR3 sequence reads: CASSGTSGMGEQYF. The CDR3, as DNA: TGTGCCAGCAGCGGGACTAGCGGGATGGGGGAGCAGTACTTC.

The count of this clonotype is one. In DNA, the CDR3 is TGTGCCAGCAGCCAATCTAGCGGGAGCACAGATACGCAGTATTTT. Translation: CASSQSSGSTDTQYF. The chain is built from TRBV14 and TRBJ2-3, with 8 nucleotides matching TRBD2. Unmatched junction bases numbered 1, after V lost 2 bases and J lost 0 bases. Germline loops: CDR1 SGHDN, CDR2 FVKESK. This CDR3 has 15 amino acids.

The V call is TRBV29-1, the J call TRBJ2-1, with D unresolved. CDR3 length equals 13 residues. Germline V gene lookup returns CDR1 SQVTM and CDR2 ANQGSEA. V gave up 0 bases and J gave up 8 bases, with 11 bases separating them. The CDR3 reads CSVEEGRSDEQFF. DNA for the CDR3: TGCAGCGTTGAAGAAGGCAGGTCCGATGAGCAGTTCTTC.

This clonotype was seen once. The rearrangement links TRBV5-4 to TRBJ1-2, with D maybe TRBD1 (6 bases). The CDR3 length is 13 residues. CDR1 is SGHNT and CDR2 is YYREEE in the germline V gene (reference sequence). Trimming cost V 1 base and J 8 bases, with 12 bases left between them. Here the CDR3 DNA reads TGTGCCAGCAGCTTGAATGGGGGGCTGGGCTACACCTTC. Its protein is CASSLNGGLGYTF.